What follows describes a single T cell receptor (beta chain). The source of the sample is a study of shared clonotypes between healthy human individuals. Study-level background: Each donor had three CD4 naive, three CD4 memory, two CD8 naive and one CD8 memory plate.

Libraries were prepared by immunoSEQ multiplex PCR; TCRdb keeps only in-frame clonotypes and omits some of them. The table includes some 2,000,000 clones, under 97% detected once. Adult donors, all healthy and HIV-negative, had no recent acute infections or vaccinations. CD4+ cells yielded CD45RA+ naive and CD45RA-negative memory subsets. This CDR3 is built from 15 residues. CDR1 and CDR2 (germline): SGHDT, YYEEEE. V was clipped by 6 bases and J by 6 bases; unmatched bases: 11. J is TRBJ2-3 and V is TRBV5-6, with TRBD2 matching over 9 bases. This clonotype was obtained from a man between 18 and 29 years old in good health. Sequencing used naive CD4+ T cells sorted from blood. Indicated subset: CD45RA+ positively selected. CDR3 in amino acids: CASKSLAGMRDTQYF. The CDR3 DNA reads as TGTGCCAGCAAGAGCCTAGCGGGAATGAGGGATACGCAGTATTTT.